The entry below gives a single TCR beta chain sequence along with its context. Its specific antigen is unknown. No per-base quality is available; no much larger clone lies one base away. This sample was taken from a study of blood T cell repertoires in COVID-19 (dated by TCRdb to about 2020). With regard to the full study: The collaborator samples originated in the United States, Italy and Spain and spanned the acute and convalescent phases of COVID-19. Samples were obtained from the ongoing ImmuneRACE study (first 160 participants) and from 1,200 or so subjects provided by 6 global collaborators. Subjects who had been exposed to COVID-19, were actively infected with it, or had recovered from it provided the deeply sampled blood TCRbeta repertoires that made up the dataset. Where available, HLA class I and class II types were obtained from metadata supplied by the sample provider rather than from assay-based typing. The repertoires were made available in a free public database intended to serve as a resource for research on the immune response to SARS-CoV-2. The sample metadata nearly always contained a de-identified subject ID, COVID-19 status, age in years and sex. The material from the prospective study consisted of cDNA or gDNA derived from T cells, B-cell-depleted T cells, or PBMCs.

Each collaborating institution followed its own protocols to collect whole blood in K2EDTA tubes. For TCRbeta analysis, collaborators shipped samples as frozen whole blood, isolated PBMCs, or DNA extracted from either of those sample types. The trim is 2 bases for V and 3 bases for J, with a gap of 2 bases between the germline ends. From its cysteine to its phenylalanine, the CDR3 spans 12 amino acids. Just CDR3 DNA is preserved here, 36 bases in frame from base 1. Based on the germline V gene, the CDR1 and CDR2 sequences are SGHVS and FQNEAQ. TCRbeta CDR3 regions were amplified from genomic DNA using the immunoSEQ Assay, a bias-controlled multiplex PCR. In the original analysis: Within the assay, amplification of reference gene primers was used to estimate how many nucleated cells each sample contained. To quantify the absolute abundance of each unique TCRbeta CDR3 rearrangement, sequence reads were collapsed and filtered. Productive Simpson clonality was computed per sample as the square root of Simpson's diversity index over productive rearrangements. TCRdb took this table from immuneACCESS and kept in-frame rearrangements with V and J called. Such tables lack part of the clones; where checked against another copy, unresolved V genes explain under half of the gap, and the rest is unexplained. Clone size and V and J calls were adopted from that table, with D and trimming inferred from the DNA. Present in this sample are about 120,000 clones, about nine tenths of which were seen just once. The ten largest clones add up to almost 4.5% of the sample.

Paper-wide results and their limitations: The quantity of clinical and demographic metadata differed by source and by participant and was supplied without curation.

Material for sequencing was peripheral blood. The chain couples TRBV7-8 to TRBJ2-1; a confident D gene designation cannot be given. The sequence derives from a man aged 35 to 55 with acute or convalescent COVID-19. CDR3 reads: CASSLRYNEQFF. The DNA is as follows: TGTGCCAGCAGCTTACGCTACAATGAGCAGTTCTTC.